Following are 21 T cell receptor beta chains from one sample sequenced in a study of a mutant IDH1 vaccine in newly diagnosed glioma. Sequencing was performed with immunoSEQ multiplex PCR; in TCRdb, only in-frame clones are kept and a portion is missing. The repertoire holds about 66,000 clones, with approximately 83% as singletons. Time point specified: baseline, week 1 (first vaccination visit). As for treatment: pre-vaccination baseline after standard-of-care therapy. The sample consisted of PBMCs, taken from a glioma patient treated with radiotherapy, temozolomide or both. The receptor source for this set is a man younger than 40 with glioma.

The V call is TRBV18, the J call TRBJ1-1; 10 nucleotides align to TRBD1. This CDR3 contains 15 residues. V shed 5 bases, J shed 4 bases, and the junction held 7 bases outside the gene matches. The germline CDR1 and CDR2 sequences are KGHSH and LQKENI. The CDR3 here is CASSAPDRGFTEAFF. Written as DNA, the CDR3 is TGTGCCAGCTCAGCTCCGGACAGGGGGTTCACTGAAGCTTTCTTT.

The gene calls are TRBV7-9 and TRBJ2-7; TRBD1 is a possible D gene (6 bases). CDR3 length: 13 residues. Deletions cut 6 bases from V and 9 bases from J, with 18 bases between. Per the germline V gene, CDR1 is SEHNR and CDR2 is FQNEAQ (reference sequence). The CDR3 DNA reads TGTGCCAGCAGTATGAGGGACACAGGCGGGCAGTACTTC. This encodes CASSMRDTGGQYF.

V usage is TRBV6-1 and J usage is TRBJ1-2, with D tentatively TRBD1 (5 bases). V lost 6 bases, J lost 3 bases, and 14 bases lay in between. The CDR3 totals 14 residues. Per the germline V gene, CDR1 is MNHNS and CDR2 is SASEGT. The CDR3 region is CASSGDGFYYGYTF. CDR3 nucleotides: TGTGCCAGCAGCGGGGACGGTTTTTACTATGGCTACACCTTC.

The chain recombines TRBV11-2 with TRBJ2-3; either TRBD1 or TRBD2 may fit D (5 bases each). V lost 5 bases and J 0 bases, leaving 12 bases between the germline ends. Germline V gene sequence: CDR1 SGHAT, CDR2 FQNNGV. The CDR3 is 15 amino acids. The CDR3, as DNA: TGTGCCAGCAGCCCCCGTTGGGGGAGCACAGATACGCAGTATTTT. As protein: CASSPRWGSTDTQYF. The complete variable domain, with remaining parts taken from reference TRBV11-2 and TRBJ2-3, reads EAGVAQSPRYKIIEKRQSVAFWCNPISGHATLYWYQQILGQGPKLLIQFQNNGVVDDSQLPKDRFSAERLKGVDSTLKIQPAKLEDSAVYLCASSPRWGSTDTQYFGPGTRLTVL.

The CDR3 region has the DNA TGTGCCAGCAGTGCCCCGGGAATTAACTATGGCTACACCTTC. Translating it yields CASSAPGINYGYTF. The chain recombines TRBV6-5 with TRBJ1-2; D remains ambiguous. CDR3 length: 14 residues. Deletions cut 5 bases from V and 1 base from J, with 11 bases between. CDR1 MNHEY and CDR2 SVGAGI come from the germline V gene.

The rearrangement joins TRBV7-2 to TRBJ2-3; possible D gene TRBD1, 7 bases. The CDR3 spans 14 residues. Germline CDR1 and CDR2: SGHTA and FQGNSA. The V end lost 5 bases, the J end lost 6 bases, and 15 bases lay between the germline ends. The CDR3 DNA sequence: TGTGCCAGCAGCCAGGGGGGACTCTTCGATACGCAGTATTTT. Translated: CASSQGGLFDTQYF.

V usage is TRBV29-1 and J usage is TRBJ2-3; 9 nucleotides align to TRBD2. CDR3 length: 17 residues. V trimming: 3 bases; J trimming: 4 bases; junction bases outside the gene matches: 14. Per germline, CDR1 SQVTM and CDR2 ANQGSEA. CDR3 bases: TGCAGCGTTGAGCCGGGTTTCGAGCGGGGGGATTCAGATACGCAGTATTTT. This translates into CSVEPGFERGDSDTQYF.

The genes are TRBV5-1 and TRBJ2-5; TRBD1 is a possible D gene (6 bases). Trimming stripped 7 bases from V and 1 base from J, with 11 bases between. CDR1 SGHRS and CDR2 YFSETQ come from the germline V gene. The CDR3 totals 13 residues. CDR3 sequence (DNA): TGCGCCAGCCAGGACAGACTCCAAGAGACCCAGTACTTC. Its translation is CASQDRLQETQYF.

CDR3 residues: CASSPTPLAGGPETQYF. CDR3 bases: TGTGCCAGCAGCCCCACACCCCTAGCGGGGGGTCCGGAGACCCAGTACTTC. The chain links TRBV7-9 to TRBJ2-5, with 11 bases aligning to TRBD2. Germline CDR1 SEHNR, CDR2 FQNEAQ (reference sequence). The CDR3 contains 17 residues. With 5 bases clipped from V and 5 bases from J, the junction kept 13 bases outside the gene matches.

This chain uses TRBV4-1 with TRBJ2-1; possibly TRBD2 for D (6 bases). This CDR3 comprises 17 residues. Trimming cost V 1 base and J 6 bases, with 19 bases left between them. Germline V CDR1 and CDR2: MGHRA, YSYEKL. For the CDR3, the DNA is TGCGCCAGCAGCCAAGTCTTCCCCGGGGGAAAAACCAATGAGCAGTTCTTC. Amino acids: CASSQVFPGGKTNEQFF.

The V gene is TRBV6-5, the J gene TRBJ1-2; 8 bases are a match to TRBD1. Germline-derived CDR1 and CDR2 are MNHEY and SVGAGI. This CDR3 is 14 amino acids long. Trimming cost V 6 bases and J 3 bases; bases outside gene matches: 6. As DNA, the CDR3 is TGTGCCAGCAGCCGGGACAGGAACTACTATGGCTACACCTTC. This translates into CASSRDRNYYGYTF.

The rearrangement links TRBV29-1 to TRBJ1-2, with 8 bases lining up with TRBD1. The junction had 3 bases not matched to a gene; V was cut back by 7 bases and J by 2 bases. The CDR3 has 12 residues. The germline V gene has CDR1 SQVTM and CDR2 ANQGSEA. CDR3 nucleotide sequence: TGCAGCGCAGGGGGCCGAAACTATGGCTACACCTTC. Translating it yields CSAGGRNYGYTF. Based on the CDR3 plus reference TRBV29-1 and TRBJ1-2, the full variable domain is SAVISQKPSRDICQRGTSLTIQCQVDSQVTMMFWYRQQPGQSLTLIATANQGSEATYESGFVIDKFPISRPNLTFSTLTVSNMSPEDSSIYLCSAGGRNYGYTFGSGTRLTVV.

The chain uses TRBV5-1 and TRBJ1-5; D might be TRBD1 (6 bases). This CDR3 region has 15 residues. The V end lost 0 bases, the J end lost 6 bases, and 13 bases lay between the germline ends. The germline V gene encodes CDR1 SGHRS and CDR2 YFSETQ. The CDR3 bases are TGCGCCAGCAGCTTGGGGGTAGGGGGGTCTCAGCCCCAGCATTTT. Its protein is CASSLGVGGSQPQHF.

The chain recombines TRBV11-1 with TRBJ2-5; TRBD2 agrees at 7 bases. The J call is uncertain, as TRBJ2-7 better fits the DNA end. The CDR3 runs 14 residues. Looked up from germline, CDR1 is SGHAT and CDR2 is FQDESV (reference sequence). The CDR3 sequence is CASSPGGTSYEQYF. The CDR3, as DNA: TGTGCCAGCAGCCCCGGGGGGACTTCCTACGAGCAGTACTTC.

This clone has only a few counts. The CDR3 does not close with the conserved phenylalanine or tryptophan, likely indicating a read error. No DNA is shown, since the ends of the CDR3 on it are uncertain; the CDR3 is the one TCRdb lists. V usage is TRBV7-6 and J usage is TRBJ1-1; the D call TRBD1 from the table was never checked on the DNA. Germline V gene sequence: CDR1 SGHVS, CDR2 FNYEAQ. Ends included, the CDR3 has 13 residues. CDR3 in amino acids: CASNYQTRGILWL.

In the case of this clone: At the DNA level, this CDR3 is encoded by other sequences in the same sample as well. J is TRBJ2-5 and V is TRBV18; D not resolved. The CDR3 runs 13 residues. Deletions cut 3 bases from V and 2 bases from J, with 7 bases between. Germline V lookup: CDR1 KGHSH, CDR2 LQKENI. CDR3 bases: TGTGCCAGCTCACCCCCAGGACAAGAGACCCAGTACTTC. Its protein product is CASSPPGQETQYF.

This clone was counted a single time. The chain employs TRBV27 and TRBJ2-1; 10 bases are a match to TRBD2. The germline CDR1 and CDR2 sequences are MNHEY and SMNVEV (reference sequence). This CDR3 is 15 amino acids long. V shed 5 bases and J 1 base; nucleotides not matched to a gene: 2. As DNA, the CDR3 is TGTGCCAGCAGTATTAGCGGGGGGTCCTACAATGAGCAGTTCTTC. As protein: CASSISGGSYNEQFF.

This chain links TRBV2 with TRBJ2-5; the match to TRBD1 covers 7 bases. The better agreement between TRBJ2-7 and the DNA end casts doubt on the J call. The CDR3 loop spans 12 amino acids. The germline gives CDR1 SNHLY, CDR2 FYNNEI. CDR3 nucleotides: TGTGCCAGCAGACAGGGGTCCTACGAGCAGTACTTC. Translated, it gives CASRQGSYEQYF.

The V call is TRBV11-2, the J call TRBJ1-2; D perhaps matches TRBD1 (6 bases). The CDR3 runs 16 residues. Trimming removed 2 bases at V and 7 bases at J, with 20 bases between. Germline assignment: CDR1 SGHAT and CDR2 FQNNGV. CDR3 nucleotide sequence: TGTGCCAGCAGCTTAAGGAGGAGGGGGGAAACGACTGGCTACACCTTC. This codes for CASSLRRRGETTGYTF.

The chain links TRBV28 to TRBJ2-3; D is possibly TRBD1 or TRBD2 (7 bases each). The CDR3 sequence is 16 residues long. V was shortened by 7 bases and J by 2 bases, with 19 bases between the two germline ends. Looked up from germline, CDR1 is MDHEN and CDR2 is SYDVKM. The CDR3 reads CASTQGGGATTDTQYF. The CDR3 nucleotides read TGTGCCAGCACCCAGGGGGGGGGCGCAACCACAGATACGCAGTATTTT.

The chain links TRBV2 to TRBJ1-5; D not resolved. The CDR3 covers 12 residues. The germline V gene encodes CDR1 SNHLY and CDR2 FYNNEI. V lost 7 bases, J lost 4 bases, and 8 bases lay in between. The CDR3 protein is CASTDGNQPQHF. CDR3 in DNA: TGTGCCAGCACCGATGGGAATCAGCCCCAGCATTTT.